The sequence of this TCR beta chain was determined in a study of beta chain features in type 1 diabetes. This clone was recorded a few times. This CDR3 spans 14 amino acids. Germline V lookup: CDR1 SGHRS, CDR2 YFSETQ. With V trimmed by 6 bases and J by 4 bases, 6 bases remained unmatched. The sequenced template was cDNA made from the entire isolated RNA. The assay was immunoSEQ multiplex PCR, and TCRdb's table has in-frame clones only and misses some. The data show approximately 120,000 clones, under 40% seen once. The chain links TRBV5-1 to TRBJ2-2; 7 nucleotides align to TRBD2. Material for sequencing was stem cell memory CD4+ T cells from blood. This receptor was obtained from a woman under 30 in good health. CDR3 amino acids: CASTPTSRTGELFF. The CDR3 nucleotides read TGCGCCAGCACCCCGACTAGCCGCACCGGGGAGCTGTTTTTT.